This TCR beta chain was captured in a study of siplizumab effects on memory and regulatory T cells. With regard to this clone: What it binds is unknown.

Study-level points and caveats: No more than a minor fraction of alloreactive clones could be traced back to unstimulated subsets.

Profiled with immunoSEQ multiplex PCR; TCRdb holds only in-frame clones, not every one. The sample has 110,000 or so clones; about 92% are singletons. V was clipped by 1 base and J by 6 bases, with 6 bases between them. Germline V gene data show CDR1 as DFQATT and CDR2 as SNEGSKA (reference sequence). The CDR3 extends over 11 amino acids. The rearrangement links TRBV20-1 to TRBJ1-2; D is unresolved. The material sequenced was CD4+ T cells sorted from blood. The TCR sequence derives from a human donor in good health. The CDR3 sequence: CSARGRHGYTF. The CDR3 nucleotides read TGCAGTGCTAGAGGGAGACATGGCTACACCTTC.